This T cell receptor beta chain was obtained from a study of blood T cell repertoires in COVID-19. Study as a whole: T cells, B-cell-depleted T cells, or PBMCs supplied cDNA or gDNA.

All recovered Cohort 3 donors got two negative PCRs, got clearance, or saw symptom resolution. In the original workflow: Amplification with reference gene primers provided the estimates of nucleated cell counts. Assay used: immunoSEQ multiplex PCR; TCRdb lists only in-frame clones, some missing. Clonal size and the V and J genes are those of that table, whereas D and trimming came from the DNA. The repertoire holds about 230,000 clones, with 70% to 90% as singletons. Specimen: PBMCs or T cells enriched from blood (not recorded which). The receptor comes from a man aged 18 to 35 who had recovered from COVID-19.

The CDR3 protein is CAISDPGQARPFYGYTF. As DNA, the CDR3 is TGTGCCATCAGTGACCCGGGACAGGCGAGGCCCTTCTATGGCTACACCTTC. The V call is TRBV10-3, the J call TRBJ1-2; 8 bases map to TRBD1. Germline CDR1 and CDR2: ENHRY and SYGVKD. V dropped 3 bases and J dropped 4; count of bases not matched to a gene: 13. The CDR3 is 17 residues long.